This TCR beta chain was captured in a study of tumor-infiltrating lymphocytes in primary liver carcinoma. A primer matching the constant region was used to make TCR beta cDNA from 450 to 550 ng of total RNA. Three nested multiplex PCR rounds, a slightly modified ARM-PCR method, built the TCR beta libraries. In the first two PCR rounds, TRBV1-TRBV30 forward primers were paired with a C-beta reverse primer, and each round lasted about 9 cycles. In TCRdb, the multiplex PCR reads were re-called with MiXCR into one record per CDR3 protein. The table has about 30,000 distinct CDR3 sequences, roughly two thirds seen once. 16 amino acids form the CDR3, both terminal residues included. Germline CDR1 is MDHEN and CDR2 is SYDVKM. Investigators took RNA and DNA out together from approximately 22-30 mg of unsorted bulk tissue. Tumor samples were assessed, and every one had over 85% viable tumor cells. Points from the study as a whole: Just about 7.5-25% of leading clones were found in every one of five regions.

Concerning this clonotype itself: The antigen is undetermined. The CDR3 does not end in the conserved phenylalanine or tryptophan, so this is likely a read error. The limits of the CDR3 on the DNA are not certain, so only TCRdb's listed CDR3 is given.

Sequencing was performed on liver tumor tissue from sampling region 3. The sample's subset: tumor region T3, left-lateral pole. The chain has TRBV28 and TRBJ2-1; TRBD2 is the table's D call, not checked against the DNA. This TCR was sampled from a woman in her 30s with primary liver carcinoma and hepatitis B virus infection. The CDR3: CASSLSTSGRRYEEFL.